This T cell receptor (beta chain) emerged from a study of shared clonotypes between healthy human individuals. Overall study: Three plates each covered CD4 naive and memory; CD8 naive two, CD8 memory one.

CD8 cells regarded as naive lacked CD45RO, were positively chosen for CCR7, and omitted terminally differentiated effector memory CD45RA+ cells. The study's findings and limits: Expectations were that clonotype sharing among donors would be affected by sequencing depth.

Details on this clone: What it recognizes is unknown.

Here immunoSEQ multiplex PCR was the method, and the copy in TCRdb shows in-frame clones only, minus some. Seen here are around 1.9 million clones, over 85% observed once, and the top ten hold around 1.7%. This CDR3 is 13 amino acids long. The germline V gene has CDR1 LNHDA and CDR2 SQIVND (reference sequence). V lost 4 bases and J lost 5, with 11 bases in between. V usage is TRBV19 and J usage is TRBJ1-1; D might be TRBD1 (5 bases). Input material: naive CD8+ T cells from PBMCs. The sequence derives from a man aged 18-30 years in good health. Some clones in this sample may be carry-over from other donors' samples. Written as DNA, the CDR3 is TGTGCCAGTAGTACAGGGAAAAGAACTGAAGCTTTCTTT. Its protein product is CASSTGKRTEAFF.